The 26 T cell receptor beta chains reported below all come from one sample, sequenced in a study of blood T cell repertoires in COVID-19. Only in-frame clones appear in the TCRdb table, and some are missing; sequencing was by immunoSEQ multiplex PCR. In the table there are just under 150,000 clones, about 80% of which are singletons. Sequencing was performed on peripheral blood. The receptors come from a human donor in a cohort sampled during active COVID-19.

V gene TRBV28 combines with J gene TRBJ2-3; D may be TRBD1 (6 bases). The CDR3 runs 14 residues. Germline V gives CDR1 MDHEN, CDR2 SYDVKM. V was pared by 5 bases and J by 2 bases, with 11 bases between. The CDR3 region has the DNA TGTGCCAGCAGTAGGGGGATATACACAGATACGCAGTATTTT. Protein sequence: CASSRGIYTDTQYF.

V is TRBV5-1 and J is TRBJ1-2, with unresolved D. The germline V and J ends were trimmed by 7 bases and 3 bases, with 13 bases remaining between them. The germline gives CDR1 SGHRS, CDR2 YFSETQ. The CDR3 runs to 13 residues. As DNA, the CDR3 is TGCGCCAGCCACCCGGGGTCGGACTATGGCTACACCTTC. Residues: CASHPGSDYGYTF.

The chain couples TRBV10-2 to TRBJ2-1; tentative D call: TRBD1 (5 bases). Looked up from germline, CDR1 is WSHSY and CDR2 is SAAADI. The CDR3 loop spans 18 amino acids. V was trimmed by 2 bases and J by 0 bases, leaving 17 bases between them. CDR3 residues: CASSEQAGNPFSYNEQFF. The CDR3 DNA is TGCGCCAGCAGTGAGCAGGCAGGGAACCCCTTCTCCTACAATGAGCAGTTCTTC.

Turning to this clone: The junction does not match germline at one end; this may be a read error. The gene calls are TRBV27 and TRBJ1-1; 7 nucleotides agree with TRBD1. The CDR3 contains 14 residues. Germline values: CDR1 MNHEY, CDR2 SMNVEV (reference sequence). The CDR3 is CAGSPTGQNTEAFF. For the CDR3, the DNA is TGTGCCGGCAGTCCGACAGGGCAGAACACTGAAGCTTTCTTT.

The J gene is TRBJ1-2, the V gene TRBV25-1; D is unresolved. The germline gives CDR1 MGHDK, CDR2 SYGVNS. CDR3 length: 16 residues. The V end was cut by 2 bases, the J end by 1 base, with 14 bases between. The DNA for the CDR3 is TGTGCCAGCAGTGAAGTCGGCGGCCACCTTAACTATGGCTACACCTTC. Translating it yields CASSEVGGHLNYGYTF.

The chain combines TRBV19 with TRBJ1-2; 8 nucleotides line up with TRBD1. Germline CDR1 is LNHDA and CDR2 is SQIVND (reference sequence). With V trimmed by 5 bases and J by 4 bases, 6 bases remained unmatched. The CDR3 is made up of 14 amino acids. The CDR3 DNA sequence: TGTGCCAGTAGTTTGGGACAGGTCGGCTATGGCTACACCTTC. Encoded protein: CASSLGQVGYGYTF.

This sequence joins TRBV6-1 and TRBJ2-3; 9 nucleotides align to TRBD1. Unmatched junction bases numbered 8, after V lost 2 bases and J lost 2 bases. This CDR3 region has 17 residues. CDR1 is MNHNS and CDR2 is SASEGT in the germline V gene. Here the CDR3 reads CASSERGGQGNTDTQYF. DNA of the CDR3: TGTGCCAGCAGTGAAAGAGGGGGACAGGGAAACACAGATACGCAGTATTTT.

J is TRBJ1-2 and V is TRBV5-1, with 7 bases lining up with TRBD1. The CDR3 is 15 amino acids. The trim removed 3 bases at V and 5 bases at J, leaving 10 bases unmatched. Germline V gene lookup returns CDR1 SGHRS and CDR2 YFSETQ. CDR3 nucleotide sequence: TGCGCCAGCAGCTCCCAAGGGACAGAACTTTATGGCTACACCTTC. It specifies CASSSQGTELYGYTF.

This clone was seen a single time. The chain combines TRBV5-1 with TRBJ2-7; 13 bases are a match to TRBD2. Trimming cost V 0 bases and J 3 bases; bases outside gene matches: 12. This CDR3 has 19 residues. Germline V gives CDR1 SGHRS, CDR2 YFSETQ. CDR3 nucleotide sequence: TGCGCCAGCAGCTTGGGGACTAGCGGGGGCCCAGGCCTAGACTACGAGCAGTACTTC. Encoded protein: CASSLGTSGGPGLDYEQYF.

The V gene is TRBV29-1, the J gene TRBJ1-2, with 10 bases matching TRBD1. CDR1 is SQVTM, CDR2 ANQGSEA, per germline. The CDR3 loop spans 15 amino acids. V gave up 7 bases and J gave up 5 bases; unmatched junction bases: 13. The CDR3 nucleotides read TGCAGCGCCCGAAAGTATGGGACAGGGGAATATGGCTACACCTTC. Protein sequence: CSARKYGTGEYGYTF.

The CDR3 reads CASSYGLAGGPGETQYF. DNA for the CDR3: TGTGCCAGCAGTTACGGTCTAGCGGGAGGGCCGGGGGAGACCCAGTACTTC. The chain links TRBV6-2 or TRBV6-3 to TRBJ2-5, with 12 positions matching TRBD2. Germline assignment: CDR1 MNHEY and CDR2 SVGEGT. The CDR3 is 17 amino acids. V lost 2 bases and J lost 5; bases outside the gene matches: 9.

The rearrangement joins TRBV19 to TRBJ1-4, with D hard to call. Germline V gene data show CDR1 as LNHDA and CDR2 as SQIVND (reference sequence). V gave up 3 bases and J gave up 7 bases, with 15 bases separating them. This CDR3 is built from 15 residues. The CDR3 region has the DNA TGTGCCAGTAGTATCGGATTGGCGGGCGGTGAAAAACTGTTTTTT. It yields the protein CASSIGLAGGEKLFF. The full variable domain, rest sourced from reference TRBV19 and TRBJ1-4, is DGGITQSPKYLFRKEGQNVTLSCEQNLNHDAMYWYRQDPGQGLRLIYYSQIVNDFQKGDIAEGYSVSREKKESFPLTVTSAQKNPTAFYLCASSIGLAGGEKLFFGSGTQLSVL.

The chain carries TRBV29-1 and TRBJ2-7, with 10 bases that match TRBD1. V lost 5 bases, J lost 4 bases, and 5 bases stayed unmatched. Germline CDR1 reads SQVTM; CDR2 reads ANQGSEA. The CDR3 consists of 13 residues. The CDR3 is CSVSDRGIYEQYF. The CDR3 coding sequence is TGCAGCGTTTCGGACAGGGGGATATACGAGCAGTACTTC.

The CDR3 DNA reads as TGTGCCAGCAGCGAGGGACAGGGAGAAGGCTATGGCTACACCTTC. Translated: CASSEGQGEGYGYTF. The chain couples TRBV11-2 to TRBJ1-2; 9 nucleotides match TRBD1. Germline trimming cut 5 bases from V and 4 bases from J; bases unmatched to any gene: 8. Germline V gene data show CDR1 as SGHAT and CDR2 as FQNNGV. The CDR3 is 15 amino acids.

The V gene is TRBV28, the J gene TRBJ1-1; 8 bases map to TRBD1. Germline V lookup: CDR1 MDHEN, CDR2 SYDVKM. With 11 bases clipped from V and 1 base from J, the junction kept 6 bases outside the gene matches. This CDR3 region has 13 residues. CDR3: CACFGQGNTEAFF. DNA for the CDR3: TGTGCCTGCTTTGGACAGGGGAACACTGAAGCTTTCTTT.

The CDR3 nucleotides read TGCGCCAGCAGCTTGTATGGGACAGGGGAGGAAAAACTGTTTTTT. As protein: CASSLYGTGEEKLFF. J is TRBJ1-4 and V is TRBV5-1; 10 nucleotides align to TRBD1. The germline V gene has CDR1 SGHRS and CDR2 YFSETQ. Unmatched junction bases numbered 5, after V lost 1 base and J lost 8 bases. This CDR3 region has 15 residues.

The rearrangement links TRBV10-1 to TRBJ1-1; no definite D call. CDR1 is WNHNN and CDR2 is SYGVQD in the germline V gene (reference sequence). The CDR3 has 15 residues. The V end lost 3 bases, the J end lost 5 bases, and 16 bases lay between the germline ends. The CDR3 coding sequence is TGCGCCAGCAGTGACTCCCATGATGGACTGACTGAAGCTTTCTTT. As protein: CASSDSHDGLTEAFF.

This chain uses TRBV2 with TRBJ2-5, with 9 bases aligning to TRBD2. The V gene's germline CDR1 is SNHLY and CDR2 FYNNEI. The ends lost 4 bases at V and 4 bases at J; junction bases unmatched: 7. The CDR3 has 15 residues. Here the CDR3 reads CASSGSSGTGETQYF. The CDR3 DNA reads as TGTGCCAGCAGTGGGTCTAGCGGGACCGGAGAGACCCAGTACTTC.

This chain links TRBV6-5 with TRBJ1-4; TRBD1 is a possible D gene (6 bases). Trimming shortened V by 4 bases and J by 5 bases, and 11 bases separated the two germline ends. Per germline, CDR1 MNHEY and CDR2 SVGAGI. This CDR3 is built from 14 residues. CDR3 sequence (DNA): TGTGCCAGCAGTTCTCGGACAGTAAATGAAAAACTGTTTTTT. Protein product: CASSSRTVNEKLFF.

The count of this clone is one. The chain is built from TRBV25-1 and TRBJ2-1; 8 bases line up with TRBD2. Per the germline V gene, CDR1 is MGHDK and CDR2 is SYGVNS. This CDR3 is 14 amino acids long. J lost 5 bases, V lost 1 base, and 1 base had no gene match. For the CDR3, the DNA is TGTGCCAGCAGTGAATTCGGGAGGGACAATGAGCAGTTCTTC. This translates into CASSEFGRDNEQFF.

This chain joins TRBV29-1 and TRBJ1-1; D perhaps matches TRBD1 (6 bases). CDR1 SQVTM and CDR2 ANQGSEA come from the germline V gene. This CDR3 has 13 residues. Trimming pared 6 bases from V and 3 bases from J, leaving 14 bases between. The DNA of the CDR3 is TGCAGCGTCGACAAAGGGGGGGACACTGAAGCTTTCTTT. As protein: CSVDKGGDTEAFF. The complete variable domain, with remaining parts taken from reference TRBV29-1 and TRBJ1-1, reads SAVISQKPSRDICQRGTSLTIQCQVDSQVTMMFWYRQQPGQSLTLIATANQGSEATYESGFVIDKFPISRPNLTFSTLTVSNMSPEDSSIYLCSVDKGGDTEAFFGQGTRLTVV.

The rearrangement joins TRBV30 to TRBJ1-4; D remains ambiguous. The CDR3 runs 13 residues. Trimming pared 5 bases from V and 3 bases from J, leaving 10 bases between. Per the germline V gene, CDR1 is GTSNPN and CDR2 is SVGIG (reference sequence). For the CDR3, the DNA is TGTGCCTGGGCCCGGGGAGCTAATGAAAAACTGTTTTTT. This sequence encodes CAWARGANEKLFF.

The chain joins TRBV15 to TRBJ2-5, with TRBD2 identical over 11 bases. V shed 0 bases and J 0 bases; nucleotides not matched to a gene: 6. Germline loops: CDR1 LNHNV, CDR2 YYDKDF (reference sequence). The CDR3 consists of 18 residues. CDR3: CATSRDLSGLADQETQYF. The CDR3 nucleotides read TGTGCCACCAGCAGAGATCTCTCGGGACTAGCGGACCAAGAGACCCAGTACTTC.

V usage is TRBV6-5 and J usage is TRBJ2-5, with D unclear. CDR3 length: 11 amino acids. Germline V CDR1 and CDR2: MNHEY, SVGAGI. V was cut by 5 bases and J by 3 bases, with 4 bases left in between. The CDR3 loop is CASSPEETQYF. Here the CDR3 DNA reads TGTGCCAGCAGTCCCGAAGAGACCCAGTACTTC.

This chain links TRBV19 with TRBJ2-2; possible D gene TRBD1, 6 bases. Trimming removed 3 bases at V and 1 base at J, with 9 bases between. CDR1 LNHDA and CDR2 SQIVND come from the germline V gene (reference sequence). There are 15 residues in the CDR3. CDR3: CASSIWTVNTGELFF. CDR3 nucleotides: TGTGCCAGTAGTATTTGGACAGTGAACACCGGGGAGCTGTTTTTT.

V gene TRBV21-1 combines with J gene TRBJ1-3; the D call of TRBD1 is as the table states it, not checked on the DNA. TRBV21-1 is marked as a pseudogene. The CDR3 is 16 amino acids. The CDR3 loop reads CASSKGPQGPGNTIYF. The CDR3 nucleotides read TGTGCCAGCAGCAAGGGGCCACAGGGGCCTGGAAACACCATATATTTT.